This is a list of T cell receptor beta chains from one sample in a study of blood T cell repertoires in COVID-19. Sequencing was performed with immunoSEQ multiplex PCR; in TCRdb, only in-frame clones are kept and a portion is missing. Among 230,000 or so clones listed, around 88% were seen once. The sample consisted of PBMCs or T cells enriched from blood (not recorded which). These receptors were collected from a woman aged 40-49 years with acute COVID-19. Each CDR3 is given with its conserved first and last residue. The order of the fields is J gene, clone size, V gene, D gene, CDR3 DNA, CDR3 protein. The D gene is left open where the match is weak. Rows give clone size only sometimes, using once, few, many, or a class for an expanded clone.

TRBJ2-6 . TRBV7-2 . TGTGCCAGCAGCTCCAGAAGCTCTGGGGCCAACGTCCTGACTTTC CASSSRSSGANVLTF
TRBJ1-4 . TRBV5-1 TRBD1 TGCGCCAGCAGGCGGACAGGGGGCTCGGATGAAAAACTGTTTTTT CASRRTGGSDEKLFF
TRBJ1-4 . TRBV7-9 . TGTGCCAGCAGCAACCCTCAGGGGGAAAAACTGTTTTTT CASSNPQGEKLFF
TRBJ2-3 . TRBV11-3 TRBD2 TGTGCCAGCAGCTCCGTACTAGCGGGAGTCCCAGATACGCAGTATTTT CASSSVLAGVPDTQYF
TRBJ1-2 . TRBV6-5 . TGTGCCAGCAGTCCCCCGGGACTCAACTATGGCTACACCTTC CASSPPGLNYGYTF
TRBJ2-2 . TRBV5-5 TRBD2 TGTGCCAGCAGCGCGGGGGGCCCAGGGGCCGTCGGGGCGACCGGGGAGCTGTTTTTT CASSAGGPGAVGATGELFF
TRBJ1-2 . TRBV30 . TGTGCCTGGACCACGGGCGGGCGTGCGATCACAATCAATGGCTACACCTTC CAWTTGGRAITINGYTF
TRBJ1-2 . TRBV7-2 TRBD1 TGTGCCAGCAGCCCGGGACAGGGATTAAACTATGGCTACACCTTC CASSPGQGLNYGYTF
TRBJ2-1 . TRBV29-1 TRBD2 TGCAGCGTTGGTTCTAGCGGGTACAATGAGCAGTTCTTC CSVGSSGYNEQFF
TRBJ1-6 . TRBV5-4 . TGTGCCAGCAGCTTGGCCAGGAATTCACCCCTCCACTTT CASSLARNSPLHF
TRBJ2-7 . TRBV6-1 TRBD2 TGTGCCAGCAGTGAAGGGGAGGGGAGCTCCTACGAGCAGTACTTC CASSEGEGSSYEQYF
TRBJ1-1 . TRBV11-3 . TGTGCCAGCAGCCTCCGGACACCAAACACTGAAGCTTTCTTT CASSLRTPNTEAFF
TRBJ2-2 once TRBV5-1 . TGCGCCAGCAGCTTAAGGCAGGGACTCGGGGAGCTGTTTTTT CASSLRQGLGELFF
TRBJ1-4 once TRBV19 . TGTGCCAGTAGTACGGGACTGACCAGTGAAAAACTGTTTTTT CASSTGLTSEKLFF
TRBJ2-2 . TRBV19 . TGTGCCAGTAGTGACCGAAGAGGGAACACCGGGGAGCTGTTTTTT CASSDRRGNTGELFF
TRBJ1-1 . TRBV20-1 TRBD1 TGCAGTGCTGATGGACAGGCAGAAGCTTTCTTT CSADGQAEAFF
TRBJ1-1 . TRBV5-8 . TGTGCCAGCAGCGCCAGGGATAAGGCTTTCTTT CASSARDKAFF
TRBJ2-2 . TRBV6-2/TRBV6-3 . TGTGCCAGCAGTTACTCATCAGGGGCTAACACCGGGGAGCTGTTTTTT CASSYSSGANTGELFF
TRBJ1-4 . TRBV27 TRBD1 TGTGCCAGCAGTTTCGGGACAGGGTTACAGGAAAAACTGTTTTTT CASSFGTGLQEKLFF
TRBJ1-1 . TRBV3-1/TRBV3-2 TRBD1 TGTGCCAGCAGCCAATTGTGGACAGGGGAAGCTTTCTTT CASSQLWTGEAFF
TRBJ1-2 many TRBV9 . TGTGCCAGCAGCCCATCGGGGGATCGTAACTATGGCTACACCTTC CASSPSGDRNYGYTF
TRBJ2-7 . TRBV19 TRBD1 TGTGCCAGTAGTAGACAGGGGGGCTACGAGCAGTACTTC CASSRQGGYEQYF
TRBJ1-2 . TRBV6-2/TRBV6-3 . TGTGCCAGCAGTTCCGGGGGATACGGCTACACCTTC CASSSGGYGYTF
TRBJ1-1 . TRBV5-1 TRBD1 TGCGCCAGCAGCTGGGGTACCGACAGGGCGAAGGGTGAAGCTTTCTTT CASSWGTDRAKGEAFF
TRBJ1-1 . TRBV10-3 TRBD1 TGTGCCATAAGACAGGGGGGTACTGAAGCTTTCTTT CAIRQGGTEAFF
TRBJ2-2 few TRBV28 TRBD2 TGTGCCTCCGAGGGGACTAGGGGCACCGGGGAGCTGTTTTTT CASEGTRGTGELFF
TRBJ2-1 . TRBV6-2/TRBV6-3 . TGTGCCAGCAGTTACGGCGGAGATTTACAGTTCTTC CASSYGGDLQFF
TRBJ1-6 . TRBV7-8 . TGTGCCAGCAGCTCTATTAATAATTCACCCCTCCACTTT CASSSINNSPLHF
TRBJ2-1 once TRBV25-1 TRBD2 TGTGCCAGCAGTGAATCCTCTCTAGCGGGAGGAACCCAGTTCTTC CASSESSLAGGTQFF
TRBJ2-5 . TRBV19 TRBD1 TGTGCCAGTAGTATAGGGACAGGGTATGGGGAGACCCAGTACTTC CASSIGTGYGETQYF
TRBJ1-2 . TRBV3-1/TRBV3-2 . TGTGCCGGGAAGAGCGCGCCCACGGGGGGATATAACTATGGCTACACCTTC CAGKSAPTGGYNYGYTF
TRBJ2-7 . TRBV23-1 . TGCGCCAGCAGCCCGCGGGGACTGAGATCCTACGAGCAGTACTTC CASSPRGLRSYEQYF
TRBJ1-2 . TRBV29-1 TRBD1 TGCAGCGTGGGGACAGGGAATGGCTACACCTTC CSVGTGNGYTF